The clone carrying this T cell receptor beta chain was seen repeatedly, ten times or more. Its cognate antigen is unknown. Germline-derived CDR1 and CDR2 are LNHDA and SQIVND (reference sequence). The CDR3 is made up of 12 amino acids. V was clipped by 7 bases and J by 0 bases, with 4 bases between them. How the authors handled the data: It was from CDR3 differences across clinicopathological groups that a distant-metastasis classifier for papillary thyroid cancer was built. TCRdb ran MiXCR on the PCR reads. The V and J calls come from TCRdb's annotation, not from the publication. The repertoire holds some 90,000 clones, with over 8.5% as singletons. Patients were all untreated before their thyroid surgery. The record originates from a study of metastatic and nonmetastatic thyroid tumors. Looking at the study overall: Peripheral blood and tumor or nodule samples from malignant and benign thyroid patients were compared.

Study-level results: According to reports, the diversity of TCR beta was significantly higher in malignant thyroid tumors than in benign nodules, and this held in both blood and tumor samples.

The TCR sequence derives from a female donor with papillary thyroid cancer or a benign thyroid nodule (not recorded which). Some clones in this sample may be carry-over from other donors' samples. The genes are TRBV19 and TRBJ1-5; D gene uncertain. Sequencing was performed on blood. DNA of the CDR3: TGTGCCAGTACCTCTAGCAATCAGCCCCAGCATTTT. Protein sequence: CASTSSNQPQHF.